The subject of this entry is one TCR beta chain. Its antigen is not identified. The method was immunoSEQ multiplex PCR; TCRdb's version includes in-frame clones alone and lacks a portion of them. The sample has some 13,000 clones, 74% seen once. Lamina propria and intraepithelial lymphocytes were released by processing graft tissue. This record belongs to a study of graft-versus-host responses after intestinal transplantation. Study-wide points: Early post-transplant declines in HvG were associated with peak levels of circulating GvH clones.

This clonotype was sampled from a human patient who received an intestinal transplant, so some T cells may come from the graft donor. The sequenced sample was ileum tissue, obtained 16 days after intestinal transplant.

This chain's CDR3 is CASSEFGGTTSVSGTLYEQYF. The CDR3 bases are TGTGCCAGCAGTGAATTTGGGGGGACCACCTCGGTCAGCGGGACTCTCTACGAGCAGTACTTC. The rearrangement links TRBV2 to TRBJ2-7; 7 bases fit TRBD2. Germline loops: CDR1 SNHLY, CDR2 FYNNEI. This CDR3 spans 21 amino acids. V gave up 2 bases and J gave up 3 bases; unmatched junction bases: 25.